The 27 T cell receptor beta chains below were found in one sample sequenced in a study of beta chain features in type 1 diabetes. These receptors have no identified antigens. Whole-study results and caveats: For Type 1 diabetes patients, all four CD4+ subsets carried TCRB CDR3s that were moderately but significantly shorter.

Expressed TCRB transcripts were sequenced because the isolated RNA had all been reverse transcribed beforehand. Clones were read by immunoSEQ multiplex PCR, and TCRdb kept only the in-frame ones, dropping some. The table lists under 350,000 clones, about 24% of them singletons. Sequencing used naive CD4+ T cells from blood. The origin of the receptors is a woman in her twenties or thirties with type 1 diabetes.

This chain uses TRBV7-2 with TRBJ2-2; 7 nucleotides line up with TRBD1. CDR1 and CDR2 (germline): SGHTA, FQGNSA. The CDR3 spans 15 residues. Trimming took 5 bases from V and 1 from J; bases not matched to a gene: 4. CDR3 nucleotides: TGTGCCAGCAGCCGGCGGACAGGGAACACCGGGGAGCTGTTTTTT. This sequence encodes CASSRRTGNTGELFF.

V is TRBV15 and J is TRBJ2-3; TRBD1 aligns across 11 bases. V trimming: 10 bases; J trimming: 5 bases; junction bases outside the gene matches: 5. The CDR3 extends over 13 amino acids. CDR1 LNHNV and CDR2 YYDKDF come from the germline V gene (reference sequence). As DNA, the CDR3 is TGTGCCAGCGGACAGGGGGCCGGAGATACGCAGTATTTT. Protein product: CASGQGAGDTQYF.

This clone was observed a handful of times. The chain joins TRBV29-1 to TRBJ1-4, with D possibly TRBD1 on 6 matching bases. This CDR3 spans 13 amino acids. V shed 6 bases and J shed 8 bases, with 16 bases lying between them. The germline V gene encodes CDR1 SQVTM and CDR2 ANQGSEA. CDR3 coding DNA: TGCAGCGTGGCCAGGGGTATGGGGGAAAAACTGTTTTTT. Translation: CSVARGMGEKLFF.

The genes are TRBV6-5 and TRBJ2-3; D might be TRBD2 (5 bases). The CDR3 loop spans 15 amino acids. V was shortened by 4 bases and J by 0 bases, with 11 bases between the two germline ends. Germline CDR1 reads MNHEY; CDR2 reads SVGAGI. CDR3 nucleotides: TGTGCCAGCAGTTTATCGGGGTCGAGCACAGATACGCAGTATTTT. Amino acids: CASSLSGSSTDTQYF.

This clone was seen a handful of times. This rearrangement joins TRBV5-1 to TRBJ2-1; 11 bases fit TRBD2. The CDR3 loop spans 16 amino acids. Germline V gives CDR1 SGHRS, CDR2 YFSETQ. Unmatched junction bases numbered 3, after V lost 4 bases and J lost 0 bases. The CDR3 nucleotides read TGCGCCAGCAGCATGGGACTAGCGGACTCCTACAATGAGCAGTTCTTC. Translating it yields CASSMGLADSYNEQFF.

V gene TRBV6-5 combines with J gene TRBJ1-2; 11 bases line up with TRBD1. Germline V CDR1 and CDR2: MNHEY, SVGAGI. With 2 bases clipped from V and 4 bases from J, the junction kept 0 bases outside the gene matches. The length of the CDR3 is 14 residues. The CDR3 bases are TGTGCCAGCAGTTACGGACAGGGGGCCTATGGCTACACCTTC. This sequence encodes CASSYGQGAYGYTF.

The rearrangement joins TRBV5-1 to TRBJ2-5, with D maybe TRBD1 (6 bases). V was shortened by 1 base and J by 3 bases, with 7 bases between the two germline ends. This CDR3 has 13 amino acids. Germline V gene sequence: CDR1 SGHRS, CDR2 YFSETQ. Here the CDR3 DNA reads TGCGCCAGCAGCTTGACAGGGAAAGAGACCCAGTACTTC. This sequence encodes CASSLTGKETQYF.

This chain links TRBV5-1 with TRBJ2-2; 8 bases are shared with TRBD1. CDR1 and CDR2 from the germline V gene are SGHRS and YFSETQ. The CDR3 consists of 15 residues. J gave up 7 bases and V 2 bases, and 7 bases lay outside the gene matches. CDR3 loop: CASSLRQGTSGELFF. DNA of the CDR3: TGCGCCAGCAGCTTACGACAGGGGACGAGCGGGGAGCTGTTTTTT.

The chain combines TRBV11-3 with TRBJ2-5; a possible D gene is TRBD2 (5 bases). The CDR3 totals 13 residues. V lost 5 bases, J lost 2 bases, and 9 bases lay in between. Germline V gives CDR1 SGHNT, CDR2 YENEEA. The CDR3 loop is CASSGSWQETQYF. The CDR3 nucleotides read TGTGCCAGCAGCGGGAGTTGGCAAGAGACCCAGTACTTC. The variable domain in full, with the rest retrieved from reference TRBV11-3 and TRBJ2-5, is EAGVVQSPRYKIIEKKQPVAFWCNPISGHNTLYWYLQNLGQGPELLIRYENEEAVDDSQLPKDRFSAERLKGVDSTLKIQPAELGDSAVYLCASSGSWQETQYFGPGTRLLVL.

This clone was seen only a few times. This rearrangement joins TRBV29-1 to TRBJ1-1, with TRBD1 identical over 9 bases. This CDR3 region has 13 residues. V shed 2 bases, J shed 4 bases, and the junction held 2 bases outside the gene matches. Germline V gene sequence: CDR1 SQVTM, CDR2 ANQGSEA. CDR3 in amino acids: CSVETGGGTEAFF. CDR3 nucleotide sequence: TGCAGCGTTGAAACAGGGGGCGGCACTGAAGCTTTCTTT.

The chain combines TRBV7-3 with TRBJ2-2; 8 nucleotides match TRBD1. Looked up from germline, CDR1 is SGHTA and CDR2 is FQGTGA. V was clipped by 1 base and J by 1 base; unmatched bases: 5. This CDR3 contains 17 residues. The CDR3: CASSLNPGQGNTGELFF. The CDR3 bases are TGTGCCAGCAGCTTAAACCCCGGACAGGGGAACACCGGGGAGCTGTTTTTT.

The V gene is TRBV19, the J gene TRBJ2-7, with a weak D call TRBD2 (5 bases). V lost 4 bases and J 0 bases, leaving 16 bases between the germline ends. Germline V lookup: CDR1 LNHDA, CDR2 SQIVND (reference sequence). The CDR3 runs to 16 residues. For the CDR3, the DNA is TGTGCCAGTAGTAATCATTTCGGGGATAGCTCCTACGAGCAGTACTTC. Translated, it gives CASSNHFGDSSYEQYF.

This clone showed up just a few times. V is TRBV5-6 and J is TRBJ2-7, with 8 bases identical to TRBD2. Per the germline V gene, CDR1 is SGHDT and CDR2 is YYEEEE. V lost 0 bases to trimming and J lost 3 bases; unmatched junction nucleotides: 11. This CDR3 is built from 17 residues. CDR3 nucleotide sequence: TGTGCCAGCAGCTTGGCCGGGGAGGCCGGGACTAGCTACGAGCAGTACTTC. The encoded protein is CASSLAGEAGTSYEQYF.

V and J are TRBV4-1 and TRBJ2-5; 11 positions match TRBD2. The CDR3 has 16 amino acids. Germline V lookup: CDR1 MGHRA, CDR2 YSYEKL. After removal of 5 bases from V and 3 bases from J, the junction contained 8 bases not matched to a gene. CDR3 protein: CASSYRLAGTEETQYF. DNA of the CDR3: TGCGCCAGCAGCTACCGACTAGCGGGGACAGAAGAGACCCAGTACTTC.

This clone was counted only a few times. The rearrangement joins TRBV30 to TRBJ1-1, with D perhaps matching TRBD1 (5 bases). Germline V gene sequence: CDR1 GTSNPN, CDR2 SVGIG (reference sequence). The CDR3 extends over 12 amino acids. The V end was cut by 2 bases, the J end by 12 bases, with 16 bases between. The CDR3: CAWSWVQGSSFF. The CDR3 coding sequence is TGTGCCTGGAGTTGGGTCCAGGGATCCTCTTTCTTT.

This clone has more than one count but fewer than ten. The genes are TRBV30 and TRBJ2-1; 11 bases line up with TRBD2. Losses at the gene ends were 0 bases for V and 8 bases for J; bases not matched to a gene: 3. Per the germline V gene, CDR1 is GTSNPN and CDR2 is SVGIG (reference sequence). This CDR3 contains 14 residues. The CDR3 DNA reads TGTGCCTGGAGTGTACTAGCGGGAGCATATGAGCAGTTCTTC. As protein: CAWSVLAGAYEQFF.

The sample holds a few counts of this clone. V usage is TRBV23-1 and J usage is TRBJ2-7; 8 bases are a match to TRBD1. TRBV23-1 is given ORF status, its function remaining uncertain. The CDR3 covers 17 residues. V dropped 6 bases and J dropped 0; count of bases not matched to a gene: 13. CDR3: CASSPEPQQGDSYEQYF. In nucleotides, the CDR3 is TGCGCCAGCAGCCCCGAACCCCAACAGGGGGACTCCTACGAGCAGTACTTC.

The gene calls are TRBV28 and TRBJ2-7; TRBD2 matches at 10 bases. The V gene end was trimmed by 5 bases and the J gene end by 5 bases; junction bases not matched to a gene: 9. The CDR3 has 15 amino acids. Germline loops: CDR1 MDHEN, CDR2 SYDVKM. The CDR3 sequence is CASSHRSGRGDEQYF. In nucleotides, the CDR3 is TGTGCCAGCAGTCACCGCAGCGGGAGGGGCGACGAGCAGTACTTC.

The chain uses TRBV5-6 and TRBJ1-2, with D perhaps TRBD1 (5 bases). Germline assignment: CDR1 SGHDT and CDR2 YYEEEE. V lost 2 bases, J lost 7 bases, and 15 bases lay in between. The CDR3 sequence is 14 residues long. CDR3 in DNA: TGTGCCAGCAGCTTCGCGGAGAACGGGGGTGGCTACACCTTC. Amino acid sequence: CASSFAENGGGYTF.

This chain's CDR3 is CASSPGRDYEQYF. The CDR3 nucleotides are TGTGCCAGCAGCCCCGGTAGAGACTACGAGCAGTACTTC. This rearrangement joins TRBV7-6 to TRBJ2-7; unclear D gene. Trimming cost V 5 bases and J 3 bases, with 11 bases left between them. The CDR3 has 13 amino acids. Per the germline V gene, CDR1 is SGHVS and CDR2 is FNYEAQ. Supplemented by reference TRBV7-6 and TRBJ2-7, the full variable domain reads GAGVSQSPRYKVTKRGQDVALRCDPISGHVSLYWYRQALGQGPEFLTYFNYEAQQDKSGLPNDRFSAERPEGSISTLTIQRTEQRDSAMYRCASSPGRDYEQYFGPGTRLTVT.

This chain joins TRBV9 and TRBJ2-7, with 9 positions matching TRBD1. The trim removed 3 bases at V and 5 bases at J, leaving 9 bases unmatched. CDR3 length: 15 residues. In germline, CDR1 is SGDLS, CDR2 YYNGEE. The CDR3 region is CASSASGTGPHEQYF. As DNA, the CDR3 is TGTGCCAGCAGCGCGTCCGGGACAGGGCCCCACGAGCAGTACTTC. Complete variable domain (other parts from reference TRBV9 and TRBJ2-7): DSGVTQTPKHLITATGQRVTLRCSPRSGDLSVYWYQQSLDQGLQFLIQYYNGEERAKGNILERFSAQQFPDLHSELNLSSLELGDSALYFCASSASGTGPHEQYFGPGTRLTVT.

The CDR3 DNA sequence: TGCGCCAGCAGCGCGACAGGGAGCGAGATCGGCTACACCTTC. It translates to CASSATGSEIGYTF. The chain uses TRBV5-1 and TRBJ1-2; 7 positions agree with TRBD1. The CDR3 spans 14 residues. V was pared by 4 bases and J by 8 bases, with 11 bases of the junction left unmatched. Germline CDR1 reads SGHRS; CDR2 reads YFSETQ.

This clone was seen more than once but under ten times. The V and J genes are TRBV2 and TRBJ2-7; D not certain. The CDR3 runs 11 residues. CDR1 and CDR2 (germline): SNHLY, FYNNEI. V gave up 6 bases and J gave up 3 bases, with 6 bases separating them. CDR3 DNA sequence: TGTGCCAGCAGGACTTACTACGAGCAGTACTTC. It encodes CASRTYYEQYF. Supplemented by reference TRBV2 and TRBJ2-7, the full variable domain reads EPEVTQTPSHQVTQMGQEVILRCVPISNHLYFYWYRQILGQKVEFLVSFYNNEISEKSEIFDDQFSVERPDGSNFTLKIRSTKLEDSAMYFCASRTYYEQYFGPGTRLTVT.

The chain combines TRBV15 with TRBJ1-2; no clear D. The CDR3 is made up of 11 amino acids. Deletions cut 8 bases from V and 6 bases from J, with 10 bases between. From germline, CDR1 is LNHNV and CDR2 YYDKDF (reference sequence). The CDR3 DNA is TGTGCCACCTATATGAGTGATGGCTACACCTTC. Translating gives CATYMSDGYTF.

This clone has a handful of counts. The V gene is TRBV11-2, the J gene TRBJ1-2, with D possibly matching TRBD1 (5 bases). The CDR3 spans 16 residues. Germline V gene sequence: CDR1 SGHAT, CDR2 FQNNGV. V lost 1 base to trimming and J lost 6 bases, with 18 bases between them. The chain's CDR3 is CASSLAHGGVGHGYTF. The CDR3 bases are TGTGCCAGCAGCTTAGCCCACGGGGGAGTCGGGCATGGCTACACCTTC.

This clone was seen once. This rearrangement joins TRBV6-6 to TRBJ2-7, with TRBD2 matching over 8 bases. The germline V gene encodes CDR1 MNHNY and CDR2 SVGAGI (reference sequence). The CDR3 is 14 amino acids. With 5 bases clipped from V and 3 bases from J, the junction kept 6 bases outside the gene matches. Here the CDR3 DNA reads TGTGCCAGCAGTGCCACGACTAGCGACTACGAGCAGTACTTC. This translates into CASSATTSDYEQYF.

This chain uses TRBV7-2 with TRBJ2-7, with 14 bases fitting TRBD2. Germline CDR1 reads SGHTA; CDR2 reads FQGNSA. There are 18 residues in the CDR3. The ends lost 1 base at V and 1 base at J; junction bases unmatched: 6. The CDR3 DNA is TGTGCCAGCAGCTTAGTAGGACTAGCGGGAGGTTGGTCCTACGAGCAGTACTTC. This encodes CASSLVGLAGGWSYEQYF.